Listed here is a single T cell receptor beta chain. This clone's antigen is unknown. Per-base quality was not reported, and no clone a single base away is much larger than it. The label giving this sample's time point can be read as: cycle 4 day 1 (C4D1), after five to seven weeks of nivolumab. All trial patients had relapsed after autologous stem cell transplantation, with cohorts A, B and C differing in prior brentuximab vedotin exposure. The trial cohort comprised some 60 patients with relapsed/refractory classical Hodgkin lymphoma whose best overall responses were complete response, partial response or progressive disease. Trial patients were treated with single-agent nivolumab in the multi-cohort phase II CheckMate 205 trial. An independent review committee assessed best overall response by applying the 2007 International Working Group response criteria. Trial PBMCs were obtained immediately prior to nivolumab initiation (C1D1) and on therapy at cycle 2 day 1 and cycle 4 day 1. Peripheral blood was collected in 8 mL Vacutainer Cell Preparation Tubes, from which PBMCs were isolated by centrifugation and then cryopreserved.

The data were obtained in a study of PD-1 blockade in classical Hodgkin lymphoma (dated by TCRdb to about 2020). Notes on the research overall: Nivolumab dosing was 3 mg/kg intravenously every 2 weeks, continuing until either disease progression or unacceptable toxicity. To define a peripheral blood immune signature of response to PD-1 blockade in classical Hodgkin lymphoma, the study combined TCR beta sequencing with CyTOF.

Genomic DNA was extracted with the Qiagen DNeasy kit from unsorted PBMCs and from negatively selected CD4+ and CD8+ fractions. TCR beta CDR3 regions were subjected to amplification by immunoSEQ multiplex PCR with primers that anneal to V and J segments. A synthetic immune receptor repertoire was used to minimize amplification bias, and any residual bias was removed computationally once sequencing was done. Regarding the original processing steps: Repertoire diversity was quantified as the Shannon entropy index using custom Python scripts. Unsorted, CD4+ and CD8+ repertoires were analyzed separately, except for combined analyses in which CD4+ and CD8+ sequences were merged in silico. A clone counted as expanded when the clone's frequency after treatment rose at least 2-fold relative to C1D1, and clones undetected at baseline were given a pseudocount of 0.5. Singleton clones were defined as clones with 0 or 1 copy at C1D1, and non-singleton clones were defined as clones with 2 or more copies. Clones expanded in unsorted samples were labelled as CD4+, CD8+ or unknown by matching protein sequences in sorted samples from the same patient. Wilcoxon tests were applied to paired samples to test diversity changes from C1D1 to C4D1. Entries here come from immuneACCESS through TCRdb and include only in-frame sequences with V and J called. Some clones fail to appear in such tables; in the studies checked, an unresolved V gene covers under half of the shortfall, and the cause of the remainder is unknown. V, J and clone size are those of that table, while D and trimming were read from the DNA. In all, the sample holds 110,000 or so clones, and about 92% of those were seen once. The ten biggest clones cover roughly 19% of the sample.

What the authors observed across the whole study: CD4+ but not CD8+ TCR diversity rose significantly by C4D1 (p=0.0027 vs p=0.16), most apparent in complete responders (p=0.02). Baseline TCR diversity was reported to be lower in newly diagnosed patients than in healthy donors and to be lower still in relapsed/refractory patients. Trial patients with a complete response had baseline diversity similar to that of newly diagnosed patients, while partial responders and progressors had significantly lower diversity. The study covered only a single clinical trial cohort, and the causes of the repertoire differences, possibly disease activity or prior therapy, were still not defined. Lower diversity was observed in patients in whom nivolumab was started less than 1 year after ASCT, and these patients were excluded from later analyses so that confounding by immune reconstitution would be avoided.

Taken from cysteine to phenylalanine, the CDR3 has 16 residues. Just CDR3 DNA is preserved here, 48 bases in frame from base 1. In the germline V gene, CDR1 corresponds to LGHNA and CDR2 to YNFKEQ. V and J are trimmed by 3 bases and 1 base, and the gene matches miss 7 bases of the junction. This TCR was recovered from a human donor with classical Hodgkin lymphoma. The chain joins TRBV4-2 to TRBJ2-7, and 9 junction bases match TRBD2. The source material was peripheral blood mononuclear cells (PBMCs), sampled before the fourth cycle of nivolumab. The DNA reads as follows: TGTGCCAGCAGCCACGCGACTAGCGGCAAATCCTACGAGCAGTACTTC. Its coded protein is CASSHATSGKSYEQYF.